The clone carrying this TCR beta chain occurred many times. Its antigen is not identified. V gave up 0 bases and J gave up 7 bases; unmatched junction bases: 9. There are 17 residues in the CDR3. Germline values: CDR1 MGHRA, CDR2 YSYEKL. Template came from bulk tumor genomic DNA, at about 650 ng per sample. Widely spaced biopsies, several per primary tumor, were obtained at surgery. Enrolled individuals presented with untreated, newly diagnosed non-small cell lung cancer and received curative surgery. Surgery with curative intent was being performed on the donors, who were newly diagnosed non-small cell lung cancer patients. This sample is drawn from a study of immune heterogeneity within non-small cell lung tumors. On the study more broadly: There was 1 tumor not otherwise specified, along with approximately 10 non-squamous carcinomas and a few squamous cell carcinomas. Study-level points and caveats: Tumor sites in a patient shared identical dominant CDR3 beta clonotypes and also carried site-unique high-frequency clones.

It was a multiplex PCR that amplified TCR beta CDR3, with 32 V and 13 J primers. MiXCR was run by TCRdb on the multiplex PCR reads, yielding one entry per CDR3 protein. The data show roughly 15,000 distinct CDR3 sequences, 30% seen once. The clonotype comes from a woman aged 50 to 65 with non-small cell lung cancer. J is TRBJ1-2 and V is TRBV4-1; 12 nucleotides align to TRBD1. Sequenced: lung tumor tissue. CDR3 protein: CASSQDLGTGGAGGYTF. In DNA form, the CDR3 reads TGCGCCAGCAGCCAAGATCTCGGGACAGGGGGCGCCGGTGGCTACACCTTC.